This T cell receptor (beta chain) was sequenced in a study of follicular helper T cells after annual influenza vaccination. Regarding time point: 2014-2015 season, pre-vaccination. The CDR3 contains 15 residues. The V gene lost 5 bases and the J gene lost 1 base, with 14 bases spanning the gap. CDR1 is SGHNT, CDR2 YENEEA, per germline. TCRdb's copy holds only in-frame clones and misses some; the assay was immunoSEQ multiplex PCR. Among 11,000 to 15,000 clones listed, approximately 84% were seen once. Regarding this clone: Antigen: not known.

Study-wide results and limits: Plasmablast frequency change correlated with clonality change in ICOS+CD38+ cTfh.

The source material was CXCR5- memory CD4+ T cells sorted from blood, sampled on the day of influenza vaccination. The TCR originated in an adult who received the influenza vaccine. The V and J genes are TRBV11-3 and TRBJ1-1; D not resolved. CDR3 protein: CASSAGSLKNTEAFF. DNA for the CDR3: TGTGCCAGCAGCGCCGGGTCCCTCAAGAACACTGAAGCTTTCTTT.